The rows below give T cell receptor beta chains drawn from one sample of a study of Ad26.COV2.S vaccination and SARS-CoV-2 variants. The repertoire was sequenced with immunoSEQ multiplex PCR; TCRdb's copy has only in-frame clones and lacks some. The sample lists almost 400,000 clones, around 91% seen once, with approximately 1.9% in the top ten. Sequenced material: peripheral blood, taken in a trial of Ad26.COV2.S vaccine versus placebo. All receptors derive from a person aged 18-65 years who received the Ad26.COV2.S COVID-19 vaccine or a placebo. CDR3s include the opening cysteine and the closing phenylalanine or tryptophan. D genes are given only for firm matches. Size tells how often a clone was seen (once, few, many) or the class of an expanded clone, and some rows leave it out.

>TRBD2|TRBV5-1|-|TRBJ2-2
CASSDGSGHTGELFF
TGCGCCAGCAGCGATGGTAGCGGGCACACCGGGGAGCTGTTTTTT
>-|TRBV27|-|TRBJ2-3
CASQGSADTQYF
TGTGCCTCACAGGGTTCGGCAGATACGCAGTATTTT
>TRBD2|TRBV14|-|TRBJ2-7
CASSRDLAGEQYF
TGTGCCAGCAGCCGAGATCTAGCGGGGGAGCAGTACTTC
>-|TRBV19|-|TRBJ1-5
CASSITTDQPQHF
TGTGCCAGTAGTATCACGACGGATCAGCCCCAGCATTTT
>TRBD2|TRBV13|-|TRBJ2-1
CASWREGPSSYNEQFF
TGTGCCAGCTGGCGGGAGGGCCCCAGCTCCTACAATGAGCAGTTCTTC
>TRBD1|TRBV2|-|TRBJ1-2
CASSGGTGDYGYTF
TGTGCCAGCAGTGGGGGGACAGGGGACTATGGCTACACCTTC
>-|TRBV5-1|-|TRBJ2-1
CASSLAWRNEQFF
TGCGCCAGCAGCTTGGCCTGGCGCAATGAGCAGTTCTTC
>-|TRBV14|-|TRBJ1-4
CASSQNGLVAFGEKLFF
TGTGCCAGCAGCCAAAACGGGTTGGTGGCGTTCGGTGAAAAACTGTTTTTT
>-|TRBV27|-|TRBJ2-2
CASSAWGVGQFLTGELFF
TGTGCCAGCAGTGCTTGGGGGGTGGGACAGTTTCTTACCGGGGAGCTGTTTTTT
>-|TRBV6-5|-|TRBJ2-3
CASRLLKGTDTQYF
TGTGCCAGCAGACTCTTGAAAGGGACAGATACGCAGTATTTT
>TRBD1|TRBV6-6|-|TRBJ1-4
CASIPGTGREKLFF
TGTGCCAGCATCCCCGGGACAGGGCGTGAAAAACTGTTTTTT
>TRBD2|TRBV11-2|-|TRBJ2-7
CASGAGTYEQYF
TGTGCCAGCGGAGCGGGAACCTACGAGCAGTACTTC
>-|TRBV28|-|TRBJ1-2
CASSTGTRGYTF
TGTGCCAGCAGTACCGGGACTCGGGGCTACACCTTC
>-|TRBV12-5|once|TRBJ2-7
CASGLLSRDTYYEQYF
TGTGCTAGTGGTTTGCTAAGCCGGGATACTTACTACGAGCAGTACTTC
>-|TRBV2|-|TRBJ1-4
CASKPQRSNEKLFF
TGTGCCAGCAAGCCCCAAAGGAGTAATGAAAAACTGTTTTTT
>-|TRBV6-1|-|TRBJ1-5
CASSEDPTGMGNQPQHF
TGTGCCAGCAGTGAAGACCCCACAGGGATGGGCAATCAGCCCCAGCATTTT
>-|TRBV20-1|-|TRBJ2-7
CSASGDEQYF
TGCAGTGCTAGCGGGGACGAGCAGTACTTC
>-|TRBV7-2|-|TRBJ2-5
CASRPGMAQETQYF
TGTGCCAGCAGGCCTGGGATGGCCCAAGAGACCCAGTACTTC
>-|TRBV18|-|TRBJ2-2
CASSTTDTGELFF
TGTGCCAGCTCAACTACAGACACCGGGGAGCTGTTTTTT
>TRBD1|TRBV5-1|once|TRBJ1-1
CASSIVLSGTGLSEAFF
TGCGCCAGCAGCATTGTGCTTTCCGGGACAGGGCTCTCTGAAGCTTTCTTT
>TRBD1|TRBV5-4|few|TRBJ1-5
CASSCGQVQIMSHF
TGTGCCAGCAGCTGCGGACAGGTACAAATCATGAGTCATTTT
>TRBD2|TRBV2|-|TRBJ2-1
CASSEKASGRAVNEQFF
TGTGCCAGCAGTGAAAAGGCTAGCGGGAGGGCAGTGAATGAGCAGTTCTTC
>-|TRBV2|-|TRBJ2-1
CASSRGPKEQFF
TGTGCCAGCAGCCGGGGGCCCAAGGAGCAGTTCTTC
>-|TRBV6-4|-|TRBJ2-7
CARGGKLKYEQYF
TGTGCCAGGGGCGGGAAGTTAAAATACGAGCAGTACTTC
>-|TRBV5-1|-|TRBJ1-2
CASSSVGYGYTF
TGCGCCAGCAGCTCTGTCGGATATGGCTACACCTTC
>-|TRBV7-8|once|TRBJ2-1
CASSFPRGDAEDEQFF
TGTGCCAGCAGCTTTCCCCGGGGAGACGCCGAGGATGAGCAGTTCTTC
>-|TRBV18|-|TRBJ2-7
CASSPRPPGYEQYF
TGTGCCAGCTCACCGCGGCCCCCGGGGTACGAGCAGTACTTC
>-|TRBV12-3/TRBV12-4|-|TRBJ2-1
CASSLVGVEQFF
TGTGCCAGCAGTTTAGTTGGTGTTGAGCAGTTCTTC
>TRBD2|TRBV7-2|-|TRBJ2-1
CASSLFQREASYNEQFF
TGTGCCAGCAGCTTATTCCAGCGGGAGGCCTCCTACAATGAGCAGTTCTTC
>-|TRBV9|-|TRBJ2-2
CASTLPGSTGELFF
TGTGCCAGCACCTTGCCCGGGAGTACCGGGGAGCTGTTTTTT
>TRBD1|TRBV7-9|-|TRBJ1-6
CASSSHPGQGIRSNSPLHF
TGTGCCAGCAGCTCACACCCGGGACAGGGGATTCGGAGTAATTCACCCCTCCACTTT
>TRBD2|TRBV12-3/TRBV12-4|-|TRBJ2-7
CASSLTSADEQYF
TGTGCCAGCAGTCTAACTAGCGCAGACGAGCAGTACTTC
>-|TRBV29-1|-|TRBJ2-2
CSARGFSGELFF
TGCAGCGCTAGGGGTTTCTCCGGGGAGCTGTTTTTT
>TRBD1|TRBV27|-|TRBJ1-3
CASSGDRGISGNTIYF
TGTGCCAGCAGTGGGGACAGGGGAATCTCTGGAAACACCATATATTTT
>-|TRBV9|-|TRBJ2-1
CAPTGPVIYNEQFF
TGTGCCCCTACGGGGCCCGTCATCTACAATGAGCAGTTCTTC
>TRBD2|TRBV28|-|TRBJ2-3
CASSLIAGGAPYTQYF
TGTGCCAGCAGTTTAATAGCGGGAGGGGCCCCTTATACGCAGTATTTT
>-|TRBV15|-|TRBJ1-4
CATSRVVTASNEKLFF
TGTGCCACCAGCAGAGTAGTAACAGCCTCTAATGAAAAACTGTTTTTT
>-|TRBV27|-|TRBJ2-7
CASSSRTGRSYEQYF
TGTGCCAGCAGTTCAAGAACCGGGCGATCCTACGAGCAGTACTTC
>-|TRBV2|-|TRBJ1-5
CASSVFGRNQPQHF
TGTGCCAGCAGTGTTTTTGGCCGTAATCAGCCCCAGCATTTT
>TRBD2|TRBV5-1|-|TRBJ2-7
CASSLDGGSTYEQYF
TGCGCCAGCAGCTTGGATGGCGGGAGTACGTACGAGCAGTACTTC
>TRBD2|TRBV7-3|-|TRBJ2-1
CASSLSGRAGNEQFF
TGTGCCAGCAGCTTAAGCGGGAGGGCCGGGAATGAGCAGTTCTTC
>-|TRBV5-1|-|TRBJ1-4
CASSLNAITTNEKLFF
TGCGCCAGCAGCTTGAACGCCATAACAACTAATGAAAAACTGTTTTTT
>-|TRBV6-2/TRBV6-3|-|TRBJ2-7
CASSSPPTATYEQYF
TGTGCCAGCAGTAGTCCCCCCACGGCCACCTACGAGCAGTACTTC
>TRBD2|TRBV28|-|TRBJ2-7
CASRPPSGRPPYEQYF
TGTGCCAGCAGGCCTCCTAGCGGGAGGCCCCCCTACGAGCAGTACTTC
>TRBD2|TRBV6-4|-|TRBJ2-1
CARSGNLLAGLTYNEQFF
TGTGCCAGAAGTGGCAACCTACTAGCGGGACTAACCTACAATGAGCAGTTCTTC
>TRBD2|TRBV19|-|TRBJ2-1
CASSLASGYNEQFF
TGTGCCAGTAGTTTAGCTAGCGGTTACAATGAGCAGTTCTTC
>-|TRBV19|-|TRBJ2-2
CASRISGPNTGELFF
TGTGCCAGTAGGATCTCCGGACCGAACACCGGGGAGCTGTTTTTT
>-|TRBV2|-|TRBJ2-1
CASSGGRHLRASHNEQFF
TGTGCCAGCAGCGGAGGACGGCACCTCAGGGCCAGCCACAATGAGCAGTTCTTC
>TRBD1|TRBV30|-|TRBJ1-6
CAWSPRDRGSPLHF
TGTGCCTGGAGTCCCCGGGACAGGGGTTCACCCCTCCACTTT
>TRBD2|TRBV6-6|once|TRBJ2-7
CASSPWDEREASYEQYF
TGTGCCAGCAGTCCCTGGGACGAGCGGGAGGCTTCCTACGAGCAGTACTTC
>-|TRBV5-1|-|TRBJ2-2
CASSPITGTGELFF
TGCGCCAGCAGCCCTATTACAGGGACCGGGGAGCTGTTTTTT
>-|TRBV6-5|-|TRBJ2-7
CASSLLDEYSYEQYF
TGTGCCAGCAGCTTACTCGATGAGTATTCCTACGAGCAGTACTTC
>TRBD2|TRBV5-5|-|TRBJ2-3
CASSPGWTSSTDTQYF
TGTGCCAGCAGCCCCGGGTGGACTAGCAGCACAGATACGCAGTATTTT
>-|TRBV12-3/TRBV12-4|-|TRBJ2-1
CASSNGIYNEQFF
TGTGCCAGCAGTAACGGGATCTACAATGAGCAGTTCTTC
>-|TRBV6-5|-|TRBJ2-7
CASSMIGEGSYEQYF
TGTGCCAGCAGTATGATCGGGGAAGGGTCATACGAGCAGTACTTC
>TRBD1|TRBV6-5|-|TRBJ2-7
CASSYRGQGAYEQYF
TGTGCCAGCAGTTACCGGGGACAGGGGGCCTACGAGCAGTACTTC
>-|TRBV7-9|-|TRBJ1-2
CASSLGGLSNYGYTF
TGTGCCAGCAGCTTGGGGGGGCTCTCTAACTATGGCTACACCTTC